This is a list of T cell receptor beta chains from one sample in a study of blood T cells in healthy people across ages. One entry per CDR3 protein results from TCRdb running MiXCR on the 5' RACE reads. Here the sample spans some 750,000 distinct CDR3 sequences, 22% being singletons. Sequenced material: blood. The source of these receptors is a man in his 70s in good health. CDR3s include the opening cysteine and the closing phenylalanine or tryptophan. A D gene is named only where the DNA matches it firmly. Size is omitted from some rows. Given values are once, few, many or a class for expanded clones.

cdr3_nt: TGTGCCATCAACCTAGCGGGAGGGCGGGAGCAGTTCTTC; cdr3_aa: CAINLAGGREQFF; clone_size: few; j_call: TRBJ2-1; d_call: TRBD2; v_call: TRBV10-3; cdr3_length: 13
cdr3_nt: TGTGCCAGCAGCTTGAGGGTCCGGGGCTACACCTTC; cdr3_aa: CASSLRVRGYTF; clone_size: NA; j_call: TRBJ1-2; d_call: NA; v_call: TRBV7-9; cdr3_length: 12
cdr3_nt: TGTGCCATCAGTGATCATGATACGCAGTATTTT; cdr3_aa: CAISDHDTQYF; clone_size: few; j_call: TRBJ2-3; d_call: NA; v_call: TRBV10-3; cdr3_length: 11
cdr3_nt: TGCAGCCCCTGGCAAGGGGGGACCCAGTACTTC; cdr3_aa: CSPWQGGTQYF; clone_size: many; j_call: TRBJ2-5; d_call: NA; v_call: TRBV29-1; cdr3_length: 11
cdr3_nt: TGTGCCAGCAGTTCCCAGAACAGGGGAACTGAAAAACTGTTTTTT; cdr3_aa: CASSSQNRGTEKLFF; clone_size: NA; j_call: TRBJ1-4; d_call: TRBD1; v_call: TRBV12-3/TRBV12-4; cdr3_length: 15
cdr3_nt: TGCGCCAGCAGCTTGGCCCTAGCGGGAGCTCAAGAGACCCAGTACTTC; cdr3_aa: CASSLALAGAQETQYF; clone_size: few; j_call: TRBJ2-5; d_call: TRBD2; v_call: TRBV5-1; cdr3_length: 16
cdr3_nt: TGTGCCAGCAGTTTTTGGACTAGCGGGGCCGGGGAGCTGTTTTTT; cdr3_aa: CASSFWTSGAGELFF; clone_size: few; j_call: TRBJ2-2; d_call: TRBD2; v_call: TRBV27; cdr3_length: 15
cdr3_nt: TGTGCCAGCAGCTTAGAGAGGACTGATGAAAAACTGTTTTTT; cdr3_aa: CASSLERTDEKLFF; clone_size: NA; j_call: TRBJ1-4; d_call: NA; v_call: TRBV7-2; cdr3_length: 14
cdr3_nt: TGCGCCAGCAGCTTAGGACAGCTCCAAGAGACCCAGTACTTC; cdr3_aa: CASSLGQLQETQYF; clone_size: many; j_call: TRBJ2-5; d_call: NA; v_call: TRBV5-1; cdr3_length: 14
cdr3_nt: TGTGCCAGCAGTTTATCAAATACGGCGGAAAAACTGTTTTTT; cdr3_aa: CASSLSNTAEKLFF; clone_size: NA; j_call: TRBJ1-4; d_call: NA; v_call: TRBV12-3/TRBV12-4; cdr3_length: 14
cdr3_nt: TGTGCCAGCAGTTGGGAAGGGATTTTGCACACTGAAGCTTTCTTT; cdr3_aa: CASSWEGILHTEAFF; clone_size: NA; j_call: TRBJ1-1; d_call: NA; v_call: TRBV12-3/TRBV12-4; cdr3_length: 15
cdr3_nt: TGCAGCGTTTCACAGGGGGGGCGTGAAAAACTGTTTTTT; cdr3_aa: CSVSQGGREKLFF; clone_size: few; j_call: TRBJ1-4; d_call: TRBD1; v_call: TRBV29-1; cdr3_length: 13
cdr3_nt: TGTGCCAGCAGTTTCAACTGGGACGGAAGAAATGGCTACACCTTC; cdr3_aa: CASSFNWDGRNGYTF; clone_size: NA; j_call: TRBJ1-2; d_call: NA; v_call: TRBV12-3/TRBV12-4; cdr3_length: 15
cdr3_nt: TGTGCCAGCAGCGGGGCGGGCCCCCCCACAGATACGCAGTATTTT; cdr3_aa: CASSGAGPPTDTQYF; clone_size: NA; j_call: TRBJ2-3; d_call: NA; v_call: TRBV2; cdr3_length: 15
cdr3_nt: TGCAGTGCTACATCTAGCGGGAGGCGCGCAGATACGCAGTATTTT; cdr3_aa: CSATSSGRRADTQYF; clone_size: few; j_call: TRBJ2-3; d_call: TRBD2; v_call: TRBV20-1; cdr3_length: 15
cdr3_nt: TGCGCCAGCAGCGGGCTCAGGGGACCCCAAGAGACCCAGTACTTC; cdr3_aa: CASSGLRGPQETQYF; clone_size: few; j_call: TRBJ2-5; d_call: NA; v_call: TRBV5-1; cdr3_length: 15
cdr3_nt: TGTGCCAGCAGTCCCTGGACAGGGAATGATCAGCCCCAGCATTTT; cdr3_aa: CASSPWTGNDQPQHF; clone_size: NA; j_call: TRBJ1-5; d_call: TRBD1; v_call: TRBV27; cdr3_length: 15
cdr3_nt: TGTGCCAGCAGCCATCTCCGCAATATCAGGGGAGATACGCAGTATTTT; cdr3_aa: CASSHLRNIRGDTQYF; clone_size: few; j_call: TRBJ2-3; d_call: NA; v_call: TRBV14; cdr3_length: 16
cdr3_nt: TGTGCCAGCAGCCTCCTTAATGAAAAACTGTTTTTT; cdr3_aa: CASSLLNEKLFF; clone_size: few; j_call: TRBJ1-4; d_call: NA; v_call: TRBV6-2/TRBV6-3; cdr3_length: 12
cdr3_nt: TGTGCCAGCAGTCGGGACATTCGCAATGAGCAGTTCTTC; cdr3_aa: CASSRDIRNEQFF; clone_size: many; j_call: TRBJ2-1; d_call: NA; v_call: TRBV5-5; cdr3_length: 13